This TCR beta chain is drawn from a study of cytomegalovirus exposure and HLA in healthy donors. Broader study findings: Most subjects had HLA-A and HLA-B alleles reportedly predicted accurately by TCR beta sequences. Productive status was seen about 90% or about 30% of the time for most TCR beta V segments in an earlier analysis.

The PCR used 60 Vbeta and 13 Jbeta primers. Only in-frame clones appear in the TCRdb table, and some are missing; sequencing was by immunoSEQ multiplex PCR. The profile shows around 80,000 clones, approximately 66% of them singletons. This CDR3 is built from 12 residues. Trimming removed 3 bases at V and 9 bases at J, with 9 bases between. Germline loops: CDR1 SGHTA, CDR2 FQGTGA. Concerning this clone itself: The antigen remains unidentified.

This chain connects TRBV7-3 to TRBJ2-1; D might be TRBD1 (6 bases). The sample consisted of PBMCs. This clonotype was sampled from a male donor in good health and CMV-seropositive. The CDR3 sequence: CASSFEQGEQFF. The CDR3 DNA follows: TGTGCCAGCAGCTTCGAACAGGGTGAGCAGTTCTTC.